This TCR beta chain stems from a study of neurological immune-mediated disorders. Points from the study as a whole: HTLV-1-associated myelopathy displayed the greatest TCR clonal expansion, and multiple sclerosis exhibited the smallest, lower than that of healthy controls. Subjects shared no identical expanded-clone CDR3 amino acid sequences, suggesting private TCR-beta repertoires in all groups. Among 34 multiple sclerosis patients, phylogenetic grouping put the repertoires of 18 into a single related-CDR3 cluster, a possible signature.

In its sample, this clonotype was seen many times. Its antigen remains unknown. With 10-nucleotide random UMIs, 5'RACE was used to make the cDNA. TCRdb re-called the 5' RACE reads with MiXCR, one entry per CDR3 protein. The sample has about 50,000 distinct CDR3 sequences, under 2% seen once; the top ten hold approximately 2.1%. The V end was cut by 4 bases, the J end by 4 bases, with 10 bases between. The CDR3 has 14 residues. Germline V gene data show CDR1 as MGHRA and CDR2 as YSYEKL. The origin of this receptor is a woman between 40 and 55 years old with multiple sclerosis. The sequenced material came from PBMCs. This sequence joins TRBV4-1 and TRBJ1-4; D ambiguous. The CDR3 loop reads CASSRGGLNEKLFF. CDR3 bases: TGCGCCAGCAGCCGAGGAGGCCTTAATGAAAAACTGTTTTTT.